One and the same sample provided the 22 T cell receptor beta chains below, sequenced in a study of blood T cell repertoires in COVID-19 (dated by TCRdb to about 2020). The method behind the library was the immunoSEQ multiplex PCR assay. Not all clones reach the TCRdb copy of this immuneACCESS table, which keeps in-frame sequences only. Checked studies attribute under half of the gap to unresolved V genes and leave the rest unexplained. In all, the sample holds 60,000 to 80,000 clones, and about four fifths of those were seen once. The leading ten clones occupy 7.5% to 9% of the sample. The sample was peripheral blood. These receptors all stem from a man aged 45 to 65 with active COVID-19.

The rearrangement uses TRBV5-1 and TRBJ1-1; D uncertain. Looked up from germline, CDR1 is SGHRS and CDR2 is YFSETQ. This CDR3 spans 13 amino acids. V gave up 0 bases and J gave up 10 bases, with 13 bases separating them. CDR3 DNA sequence: TGCGCCAGCAGCTTGGCCGGGTTGTCGGTAGCTTTCTTT. Amino acid sequence: CASSLAGLSVAFF. Combining the CDR3 with reference TRBV5-1 and TRBJ1-1 gives the whole variable domain KAGVTQTPRYLIKTRGQQVTLSCSPISGHRSVSWYQQTPGQGLQFLFEYFSETQRNKGNFPGRFSGRQFSNSRSEMNVSTLELGDSALYLCASSLAGLSVAFFGQGTRLTVV.

This chain joins TRBV5-1 and TRBJ1-3; 8 nucleotides agree with TRBD1. The CDR3 is made up of 14 amino acids. Per germline, CDR1 SGHRS and CDR2 YFSETQ. J lost 2 bases, V lost 4 bases, and 2 bases had no gene match. The CDR3 coding sequence is TGCGCCAGCAGCGTGGGACAGGCTGGAAACACCATATATTTT. Translated, it gives CASSVGQAGNTIYF. The full variable domain, in which reference TRBV5-1 and TRBJ1-3 provide the parts outside the CDR3, is KAGVTQTPRYLIKTRGQQVTLSCSPISGHRSVSWYQQTPGQGLQFLFEYFSETQRNKGNFPGRFSGRQFSNSRSEMNVSTLELGDSALYLCASSVGQAGNTIYFGEGSWLTVV.

V is TRBV3-1 (or the pseudogene TRBV3-2) and J is TRBJ1-1, with 7 bases fitting TRBD1. The CDR3 loop spans 13 amino acids. The V segment lost 1 base and the J segment 11 bases; nucleotides outside the gene matches: 7. Germline-derived CDR1 and CDR2 are LGHDT and YNNKEL (reference sequence). The CDR3 region has the DNA TGTGCCAGCAGCCAAGGAGTCAGGGGGGCGGCTTTCTTT. It encodes CASSQGVRGAAFF.

The chain couples TRBV5-1 to TRBJ2-7, with 9 bases matching TRBD1. The CDR3 runs 14 residues. The germline V gene encodes CDR1 SGHRS and CDR2 YFSETQ. V lost 4 bases, J lost 5 bases, and 7 bases stayed unmatched. CDR3 sequence reads: CASSAGTGSHEQYF. The CDR3, as DNA: TGCGCCAGCAGCGCAGGGACAGGGTCCCACGAGCAGTACTTC.

A word on this clone: A junction boundary mismatches the germline segment, possibly from a read error. V and J are TRBV7-7 and TRBJ2-1; 10 nucleotides line up with TRBD1. The CDR3 loop spans 15 amino acids. CDR1 is SSHAT, CDR2 FNYEAQ, per germline (reference sequence). The CDR3 region is CASSWGDRGGNEQFF. CDR3 nucleotides: TGTGCTAGCAGCTGGGGGGACAGGGGCGGGAATGAGCAGTTCTTC.

The gene calls are TRBV19 and TRBJ1-2; 7 nucleotides match TRBD1. CDR1 is LNHDA, CDR2 SQIVND, per germline (reference sequence). J was trimmed by 4 bases and V by 9 bases; bases with no gene match: 8. The length of the CDR3 is 13 residues. The CDR3 loop is CASGRGPGYGYTF. The CDR3 DNA follows: TGTGCCAGCGGGAGGGGGCCGGGCTATGGCTACACCTTC. Full variable domain (remainder filled in from reference TRBV19 and TRBJ1-2): DGGITQSPKYLFRKEGQNVTLSCEQNLNHDAMYWYRQDPGQGLRLIYYSQIVNDFQKGDIAEGYSVSREKKESFPLTVTSAQKNPTAFYLCASGRGPGYGYTFGSGTRLTVV.

The chain joins TRBV3-1 (or the pseudogene TRBV3-2) to TRBJ2-5; 8 bases are shared with TRBD2. CDR1 and CDR2 from the germline V gene are LGHDT and YNNKEL (reference sequence). This CDR3 has 15 amino acids. Trimming at V came to 1 base and at J to 3 bases, leaving 4 bases not matched to a gene. In nucleotides, the CDR3 is TGTGCCAGCAGCCAAGCTCCAGCGGGAGAAGAGACCCAGTACTTC. Translated, it gives CASSQAPAGEETQYF.

The chain recombines TRBV3-1 (or the pseudogene TRBV3-2) with TRBJ1-2; D unresolved. Trimming stripped 3 bases from V and 2 bases from J, with 7 bases between. The length of the CDR3 is 13 residues. The germline gives CDR1 LGHDT, CDR2 YNNKEL (reference sequence). The CDR3 loop is CASSHGGNYGYTF. The CDR3 DNA reads TGTGCCAGCAGCCACGGCGGAAACTATGGCTACACCTTC.

The chain has TRBV6-5 and TRBJ2-4; D is undetermined. CDR3 length equals 14 residues. Germline V gives CDR1 MNHEY, CDR2 SVGAGI. V lost 4 bases, J lost 0 bases, and 7 bases lay in between. The CDR3 spells CASSLNGAKNIQYF. The CDR3 coding sequence is TGTGCCAGCAGTTTGAACGGAGCCAAAAACATTCAGTACTTC.

The genes are TRBV5-6 and TRBJ1-5; 9 nucleotides line up with TRBD1. This CDR3 is built from 15 residues. Trimming cost V 4 bases and J 3 bases; bases outside gene matches: 5. The germline gives CDR1 SGHDT, CDR2 YYEEEE. The CDR3 sequence: CASSAGTGYNQPQHF. In nucleotides, the CDR3 is TGTGCCAGCAGCGCAGGGACAGGGTACAATCAGCCCCAGCATTTT.

This clone was observed once. The chain is built from TRBV3-1 (or the pseudogene TRBV3-2) and TRBJ2-7; TRBD2 matches at 9 bases. The germline V gene has CDR1 LGHDT and CDR2 YNNKEL (reference sequence). The CDR3 spans 15 residues. After removal of 3 bases from V and 3 bases from J, the junction contained 6 bases not matched to a gene. The CDR3 region has the DNA TGTGCCAGCAGCCATAGCGGGGGATTGATCTACGAGCAGTACTTC. Its translation is CASSHSGGLIYEQYF.

The V gene is TRBV2, the J gene TRBJ2-7, with 10 bases aligning to TRBD2. With 1 base clipped from V and 0 bases from J, the junction kept 3 bases outside the gene matches. CDR1 SNHLY and CDR2 FYNNEI come from the germline V gene. The CDR3 runs to 16 residues. CDR3 in DNA: TGTGCCAGCAGTGAAGTTAGCGGGAGGATCTCCTACGAGCAGTACTTC. Its translation is CASSEVSGRISYEQYF.

This chain joins TRBV6-4 and TRBJ2-1; no firm D call. Germline-derived CDR1 and CDR2 are MRHNA and SNTAGT. CDR3 length equals 13 residues. With 2 bases removed from V and 10 bases from J, the gap between germline ends came to 12 bases. The CDR3 DNA sequence: TGTGCCAGCAGTGACCGCGAGTCCGTCGAGCAGTTCTTC. Translating gives CASSDRESVEQFF.

This clone was seen a handful of times. The chain combines TRBV7-2 with TRBJ2-1; perhaps TRBD2 as D (6 bases). The CDR3 is made up of 15 amino acids. The V gene lost 3 bases and the J gene lost 4 bases, with 13 bases spanning the gap. Germline V gene lookup returns CDR1 SGHTA and CDR2 FQGNSA. This chain's CDR3 is CASSLAAGPYNEQFF. The CDR3 region has the DNA TGTGCCAGCAGCTTGGCAGCGGGCCCTTACAATGAGCAGTTCTTC. The full variable domain, rest sourced from reference TRBV7-2 and TRBJ2-1, is GAGVSQSPSNKVTEKGKDVELRCDPISGHTALYWYRQSLGQGLEFLIYFQGNSAPDKSGLPSDRFSAERTGGSVSTLTIQRTQQEDSAVYLCASSLAAGPYNEQFFGPGTRLTVL.

The rearrangement links TRBV4-2 to TRBJ1-1; D might be TRBD1 (5 bases). The CDR3 spans 17 residues. Germline lookup yields CDR1 LGHNA and CDR2 YNFKEQ. Between the trimmed V and J ends, which lost 6 bases and 3 bases, there was a span of 23 bases. The CDR3: CASSGPGLVGGYTEAFF. Here the CDR3 DNA reads TGTGCCAGCAGTGGTCCGGGACTCGTCGGAGGGTACACTGAAGCTTTCTTT.

This rearrangement joins TRBV14 to TRBJ2-2; the match to TRBD2 covers 10 bases. V dropped 4 bases and J dropped 3; count of bases not matched to a gene: 5. The CDR3 has 16 residues. Per the germline V gene, CDR1 is SGHDN and CDR2 is FVKESK. The chain's CDR3 is CASSPSGREDTGELFF. The CDR3 nucleotides are TGTGCCAGCAGCCCCAGCGGGAGGGAGGACACCGGGGAGCTGTTTTTT.

This clone was picked up one time. V and J are TRBV6-5 and TRBJ2-3; D may be TRBD1 (6 bases). V lost 5 bases to trimming and J lost 5 bases, with 17 bases between them. This CDR3 is 15 amino acids long. Germline CDR1 reads MNHEY; CDR2 reads SVGAGI. The CDR3 sequence is CASSRGTKTGDTQYF. For the CDR3, the DNA is TGTGCCAGCAGTAGGGGGACAAAAACAGGAGATACGCAGTATTTT.

The chain recombines TRBV7-9 with TRBJ1-4; 8 bases map to TRBD1. The CDR3 consists of 12 residues. V was pared by 5 bases and J by 12 bases, with 5 bases of the junction left unmatched. CDR1 SEHNR and CDR2 FQNEAQ come from the germline V gene (reference sequence). Here the CDR3 reads CASSPYRGELFF. CDR3 DNA: TGTGCCAGCAGCCCATACAGGGGGGAACTGTTTTTT.

The chain joins TRBV21-1 to TRBJ2-3; whether TRBD1, the table's D call, matches the DNA was not checked. TRBV21-1 constitutes a pseudogene. There are 17 residues in the CDR3. The CDR3 reads CASSTLRQGPTTDTQYF. The CDR3, as DNA: TGTGCCAGCAGCACCCTTCGACAGGGCCCTACCACAGATACGCAGTATTTT.

The chain recombines TRBV3-1 (or the pseudogene TRBV3-2) with TRBJ2-7, with TRBD2 matching 11 bases. Germline trimming cut 2 bases from V and 3 bases from J; bases unmatched to any gene: 3. This CDR3 is built from 15 residues. CDR1 is LGHDT and CDR2 is YNNKEL in the germline V gene (reference sequence). Written as DNA, the CDR3 is TGTGCCAGCAGCCAACTTAGCGGGAGGGACTACGAGCAGTACTTC. Encoded protein: CASSQLSGRDYEQYF.

The rearrangement uses TRBV6-1 and TRBJ2-7; D gene uncertain. V gave up 1 base and J gave up 2 bases, with 9 bases separating them. The CDR3 loop spans 14 amino acids. Germline CDR1 and CDR2: MNHNS and SASEGT. The CDR3 coding sequence is TGTGCCAGCAGTGAAGACGTTGGCCCCTACGAGCAGTACTTC. This gives the protein CASSEDVGPYEQYF.

The chain is built from TRBV24-1 and TRBJ2-3, with 8 bases aligning to TRBD1. This CDR3 is built from 14 residues. Germline V gene sequence: CDR1 KGHDR, CDR2 SFDVKD. After removal of 6 bases from V and 7 bases from J, the junction contained 8 bases not matched to a gene. In nucleotides, the CDR3 is TGTGCCACCAGTCCAGGGGGCCCAGGAAATACGCAGTATTTT. As protein: CATSPGGPGNTQYF.